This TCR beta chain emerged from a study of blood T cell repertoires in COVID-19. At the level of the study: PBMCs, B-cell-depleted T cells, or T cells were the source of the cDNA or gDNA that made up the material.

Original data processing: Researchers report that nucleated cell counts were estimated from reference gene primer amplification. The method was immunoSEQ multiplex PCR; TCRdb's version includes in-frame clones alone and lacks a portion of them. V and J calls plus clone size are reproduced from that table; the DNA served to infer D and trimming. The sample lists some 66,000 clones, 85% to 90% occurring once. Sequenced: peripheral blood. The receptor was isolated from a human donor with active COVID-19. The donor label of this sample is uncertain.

The CDR3 coding sequence is TGCGCCAGCGGCTGGACCCGCAGGGGCACTGAAGCTTTCTTT. It codes for CASGWTRRGTEAFF. The gene calls are TRBV23-1 and TRBJ1-1; a possible D gene is TRBD1 (6 bases). TRBV23-1 is given ORF status, its function remaining uncertain. Trimming took off 8 bases at V and 4 bases at J, with 17 bases between the two ends. This CDR3 spans 14 amino acids.